This TCR beta chain came from a study of CD8 T cells in Susac syndrome (dated by TCRdb to between 2018 and 2021). The study in broad terms: Whether CD8+ T cell activation and differentiation in Susac syndrome was antigen driven was tested using repertoire sequencing. The clonality of the CD8+ T cell repertoire was compared across around twelve healthy donors, about 14 Susac syndrome patients and under 17 multiple sclerosis patients. Summary of the overall study and its limitations: The study acknowledged that relatively few individuals were included in the TCR sequencing and HLA analysis.

High-throughput TCR beta sequencing profiled peripheral blood CD8+ and CD4+ T cells from healthy donors, Susac syndrome patients and multiple sclerosis patients. Multiple sclerosis controls were treatment-naive patients with stable or active relapsing-remitting disease fulfilling revised McDonald criteria. CD8+ TEMRA cells were enriched by FACS, while bulk CD8+ and CD4+ T cells were purified by magnetic negative isolation. Blood was drawn into EDTA tubes, processed within 24 hours, and PBMCs were isolated by density gradient centrifugation. PBMCs intended for TCR sequencing were frozen in liquid nitrogen and were later thawed in a 37 degrees C water bath. The sorted or isolated CD4+, CD8+ and CD8+ TEMRA cells reached a purity of at least 90%. RNA was extracted using the RNeasy kit, and roughly 0.5 to 1 ug of the RNA was reverse transcribed with random hexamers. TCR beta CDR3 regions were amplified with the immunoSEQ multiplex PCR assay covering 54 Vbeta and 13 Jbeta segments. Bias from PCR amplification was corrected by using a synthetic template baseline for primer optimization and for computational correction. The original pipeline was this. Reads were annotated to V, D and J genes per IMGT and analyzed with immunoSEQ Analyzer, keeping only productive sequences. Clonality was computed as one minus Shannon entropy normalized by log2 of the number of productive unique sequences. Public and private clones were assessed among the 100 most prevalent clones of each patient and control. Susac-specific clones were defined as absent from healthy and MS cohorts, 1052 published viral clones and other ImmuneACCESS disease sequences. TCRdb reprocessing: public reads trimmed at Q25 with fastp, clones called with MiXCR, in-frame beta chains kept. When rows share a CDR3 protein, they turn into one entry using the most common DNA and genes. None of the V and J calls come from the authors' own analysis; TCRdb made them. This sample is represented by about 300,000 distinct CDR3 sequences; over 75% of them were singletons. The ten largest clones represent around 0.18% of the sample.

From its cysteine to its phenylalanine, the CDR3 spans 16 amino acids. Left in the record is the CDR3 DNA by itself, 48 bases read in frame from the first base. CDR1 and CDR2 (LGHNA, YSLEER) derive from the germline V gene. Cut back by 0 bases and 4 bases, the V and J ends lie 13 bases apart. Notes on this clonotype: Its cognate antigen has yet to be identified. No clone much larger than this one lies a single base away; base qualities are absent.

Material: CD8+ T cells from PBMCs. The rearrangement joined TRBV4-3 to TRBJ2-1; a tentative D call is TRBD2 (5 bases match). The sequence came from a human donor with multiple sclerosis. The bases read TGCGCCAGCAGCCAAGATGTTGAGCGGAGTTACAATGAGCAGTTCTTC. Its coded protein is CASSQDVERSYNEQFF.